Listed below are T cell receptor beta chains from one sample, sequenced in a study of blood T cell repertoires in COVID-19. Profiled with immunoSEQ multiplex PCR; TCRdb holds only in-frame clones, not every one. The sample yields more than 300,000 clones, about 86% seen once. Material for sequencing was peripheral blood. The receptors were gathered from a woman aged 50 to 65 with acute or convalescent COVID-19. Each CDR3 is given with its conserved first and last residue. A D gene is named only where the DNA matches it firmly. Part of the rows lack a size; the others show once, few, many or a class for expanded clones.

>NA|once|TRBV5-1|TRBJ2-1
TGCGCCAGCAGGCGAGGGCAAGGACTCTTTGATGAGCAGTTCTTC
CASRRGQGLFDEQFF
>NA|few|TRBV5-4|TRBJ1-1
TGTGCCAGCAGCTTGAACAGGGACACTGAAGCTTTCTTT
CASSLNRDTEAFF
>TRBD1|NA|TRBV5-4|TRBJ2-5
TGTGCCAGCAGCTTTGGACAGGGTGGGGCAGAGACCCAGTACTTC
CASSFGQGGAETQYF
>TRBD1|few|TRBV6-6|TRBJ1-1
TGTGCCAGCGCCGACCAGGACAGGGCTACTGAAGCTTTCTTT
CASADQDRATEAFF
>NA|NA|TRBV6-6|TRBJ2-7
TGTGCCAGCAGTTGGGGGGACAGATCCTACGAGCAGTACTTC
CASSWGDRSYEQYF
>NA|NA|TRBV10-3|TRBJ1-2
TGTGCCATCAGTGAGTCCCCAAGACAGTATGGCTACACCTTC
CAISESPRQYGYTF
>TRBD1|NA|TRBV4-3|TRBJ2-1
TGCGCCAGCAGCCAACCGGGACAGGGCAACAATGAGCAGTTCTTC
CASSQPGQGNNEQFF
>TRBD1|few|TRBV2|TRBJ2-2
TGTGCCAGCGTTGTTGACAGGGGGGCCGGGGAGCTGTTTTTT
CASVVDRGAGELFF
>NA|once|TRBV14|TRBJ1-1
TGTGCCAGCAGCCATTTTACGCGGAACACTGAAGCTTTCTTT
CASSHFTRNTEAFF
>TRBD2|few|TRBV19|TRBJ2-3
TGTGCCAGTAGTATGGGACTAGCGGGGGGGCGTTTGGATACGCAGTATTTT
CASSMGLAGGRLDTQYF
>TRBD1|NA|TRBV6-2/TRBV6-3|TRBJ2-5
TGTGCCAGCAGCGGACAGGGGGCCGAAGAGACCCAGTACTTC
CASSGQGAEETQYF
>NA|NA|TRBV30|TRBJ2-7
TGTGCCTGGAGTAGAGATTCCTTTTCCTACGAGCAGTACTTC
CAWSRDSFSYEQYF
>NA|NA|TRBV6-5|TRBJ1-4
TGTGCCAGCAGTTTTGCGGGTGAAAAACTGTTTTTT
CASSFAGEKLFF
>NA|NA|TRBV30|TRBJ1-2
TGTGCCTGGAGAACGGTTAACTATGGCTACACCTTC
CAWRTVNYGYTF
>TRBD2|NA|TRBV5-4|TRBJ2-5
TGTGCCAGCAGCTCCCGGGGACTAGCGGGAGGAGAGACCCAGTACTTC
CASSSRGLAGGETQYF
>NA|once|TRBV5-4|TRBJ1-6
TGTGCCAGCAGCTTGGACAGGGTTTTTTCACCCCTCCACTTT
CASSLDRVFSPLHF
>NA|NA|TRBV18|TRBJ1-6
TGTGCCAGCTCACCGAACTCAGGGAATAATTCACCCCTCCACTTT
CASSPNSGNNSPLHF
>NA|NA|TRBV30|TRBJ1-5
TGTGCCTGGAGTGTACGAGGGAACCAGCCCCAGCATTTT
CAWSVRGNQPQHF
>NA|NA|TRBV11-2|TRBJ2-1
TGTGCCAGCAGCAGTACCGGGACTCGTTACAATGAGCAGTTCTTC
CASSSTGTRYNEQFF
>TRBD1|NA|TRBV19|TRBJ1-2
TGTGCCAGTAGTCTTAGGGACAGCAGAGGGGCCTACACCTTC
CASSLRDSRGAYTF
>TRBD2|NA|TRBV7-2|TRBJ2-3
TGTGCCAGCAGCGACCCGGGGCGGGGGGGCCGAGATACGCAGTATTTT
CASSDPGRGGRDTQYF
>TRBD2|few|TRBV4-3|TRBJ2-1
TGCGCCAGCAGCCAAGAGGGGAGCGGGGACTACAATGAGCAGTTCTTC
CASSQEGSGDYNEQFF
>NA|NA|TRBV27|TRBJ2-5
TGTGCCAGCAGCGCACAGGGGGGGACAGAGACCCAGTACTTC
CASSAQGGTETQYF
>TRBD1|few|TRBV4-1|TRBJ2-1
TGCGCCAGCAGCCAGCCCGGACAGGGGGCTGGCTCCTACAATGAGCAGTTCTTC
CASSQPGQGAGSYNEQFF
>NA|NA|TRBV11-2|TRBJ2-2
TGTGCCAGCACTTTGACAGTGAACACCGGGGAGCTGTTTTTT
CASTLTVNTGELFF
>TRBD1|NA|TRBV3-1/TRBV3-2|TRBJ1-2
TGTGCCAGCAGCCAAAATGGGTTACCGACAGGGGGGGACTATGGCTACACCTTC
CASSQNGLPTGGDYGYTF
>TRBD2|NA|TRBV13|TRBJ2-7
TGTGCCAGCAGCTCACGGGGACTAGCGGGAGGGGCAGTCTACGAGCAGTACTTC
CASSSRGLAGGAVYEQYF